This T cell receptor beta chain appears in the sequencing data of a study of neoadjuvant nivolumab and ipilimumab in lung cancer. At the level of the study: Nivolumab 3 mg/kg was given days 1, 15 and 29, plus ipilimumab 1 mg/kg day 1 in combination.

The germline V gene has CDR1 LNHNV and CDR2 YYDKDF (reference sequence). This CDR3 is built from 18 residues. J lost 4 bases, V lost 0 bases, and 9 bases had no gene match. Method: immunoSEQ multiplex PCR; TCRdb's copy keeps in-frame clones and lacks some. The profile covers approximately 9,600 clones, with roughly 77% appearing a single time and around 3% taken by the ten largest. Note on this clone: The antigen remains undetermined.

Regarding the study as a whole: Only a small number of samples underwent TCR sequencing. Resected-tumor TCR richness correlated positively with pretherapy blood richness. Only a single major-pathologic-response sample was available for clonality analysis.

The sequence derives from an adult with non-small cell lung cancer. This sequence joins TRBV15 and TRBJ2-1, with 10 positions matching TRBD2. The sample here was tumor tissue, taken after neoadjuvant nivolumab, alone or with ipilimumab, at or shortly before surgery. CDR3 amino acids: CATSRDFTSGMGYNEQFF. As DNA, the CDR3 is TGTGCCACCAGCAGAGATTTTACTAGCGGGATGGGGTACAATGAGCAGTTCTTC.